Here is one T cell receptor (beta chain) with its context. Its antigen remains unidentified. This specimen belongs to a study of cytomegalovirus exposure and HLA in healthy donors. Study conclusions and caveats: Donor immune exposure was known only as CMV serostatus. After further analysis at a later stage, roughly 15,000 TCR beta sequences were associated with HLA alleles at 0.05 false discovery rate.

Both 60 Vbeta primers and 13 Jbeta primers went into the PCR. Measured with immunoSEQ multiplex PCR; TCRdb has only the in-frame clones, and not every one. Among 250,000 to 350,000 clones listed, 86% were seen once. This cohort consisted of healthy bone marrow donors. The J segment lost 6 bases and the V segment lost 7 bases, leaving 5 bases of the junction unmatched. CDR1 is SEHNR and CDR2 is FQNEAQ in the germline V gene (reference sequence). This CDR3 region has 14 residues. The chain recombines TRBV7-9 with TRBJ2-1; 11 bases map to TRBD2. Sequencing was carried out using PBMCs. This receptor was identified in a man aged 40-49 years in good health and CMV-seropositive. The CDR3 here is CASIKLAGANEQFF. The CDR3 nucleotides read TGTGCCAGCATCAAACTAGCGGGAGCCAATGAGCAGTTCTTC.